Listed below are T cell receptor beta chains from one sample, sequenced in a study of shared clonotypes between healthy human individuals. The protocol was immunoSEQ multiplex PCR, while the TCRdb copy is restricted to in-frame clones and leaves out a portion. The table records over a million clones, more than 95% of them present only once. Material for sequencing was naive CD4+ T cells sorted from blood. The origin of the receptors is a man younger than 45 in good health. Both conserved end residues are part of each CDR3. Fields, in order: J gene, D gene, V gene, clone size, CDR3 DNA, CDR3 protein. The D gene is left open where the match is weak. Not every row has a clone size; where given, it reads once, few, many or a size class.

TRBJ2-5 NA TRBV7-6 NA TGTGCCAGCAGCTCCGCTAGAGAGACCCAGTACTTC CASSSARETQYF
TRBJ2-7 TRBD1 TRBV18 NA TGTGCCAGCTCACCTTTCAGGGCTAGACAGGGTTCCCACGAGCAGTACTTC CASSPFRARQGSHEQYF
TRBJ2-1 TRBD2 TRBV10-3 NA TGTGCCATCAGGGCCAGCGGGGGCTACAATGAGCAGTTCTTC CAIRASGGYNEQFF
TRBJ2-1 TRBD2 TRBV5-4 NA TGTGCCAGCAGCTTACGTCCGACTAGCGGGATGAATGAGCAGTTCTTC CASSLRPTSGMNEQFF
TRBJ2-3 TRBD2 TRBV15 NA TGTGCCACCAGCACTCCAAGGGGACTAGCGGGAGGGCCGGGGACAGATACGCAGTATTTT CATSTPRGLAGGPGTDTQYF
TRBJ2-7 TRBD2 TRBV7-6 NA TGTGCCAGCAGCTTATCGGGACAGGGGTGGCTAGCGGGAGGGATCAGCTCCTACGAGCAGTACTTC CASSLSGQGWLAGGISSYEQYF
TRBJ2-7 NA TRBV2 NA TGTGCCAGCGGAGAAAGGAGCAGGGACGACGAGCAGTACTTC CASGERSRDDEQYF
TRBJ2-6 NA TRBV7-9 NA TGTGCCAGCAGCTCCCCCGAATCTGGGGCCAACGTCCTGACTTTC CASSSPESGANVLTF
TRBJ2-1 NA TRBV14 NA TGTGCCAGCAGCCAAGGGGTGAGCTCCTACAATGAGCAGTTCTTC CASSQGVSSYNEQFF
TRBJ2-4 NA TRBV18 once TGTGCCAGCTCACTTCCGGGAACAACCAAAAACATTCAGTACTTC CASSLPGTTKNIQYF
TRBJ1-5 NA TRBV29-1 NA TGCAGCGCAAGGACTGATAATAGCAATCAGCCCCAGCATTTT CSARTDNSNQPQHF
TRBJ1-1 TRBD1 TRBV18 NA TGTGCCAGCTCGCCTGGCAGGGGGGCTACTGAAGCTTTCTTT CASSPGRGATEAFF
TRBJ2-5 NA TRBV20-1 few TGCAGTGCTAGAGCGGAGACCCAGTACTTC CSARAETQYF
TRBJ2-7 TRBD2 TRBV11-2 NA TGTGCCAGCAGCTCCGGGGGGTCCTACGAGCAGTACTTC CASSSGGSYEQYF
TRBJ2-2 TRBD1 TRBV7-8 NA TGTGCCAGCAGCTTAGCGTTGACAGGGAGAGGGCGCGGGGAGCTGTTTTTT CASSLALTGRGRGELFF
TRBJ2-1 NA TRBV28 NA TGTGCCAGCAGTTCCCCGGGAAGGGCTAATGAGCAGTTCTTC CASSSPGRANEQFF
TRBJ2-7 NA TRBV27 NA TGTGCCAGCAGATCCGTATTACGGGACAAAACCTACGAGCAGTACTTC CASRSVLRDKTYEQYF
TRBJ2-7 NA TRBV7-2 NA TGTGCCAGCAGCCCAACCGGGAACCTCTACGAGCAGTACTTC CASSPTGNLYEQYF
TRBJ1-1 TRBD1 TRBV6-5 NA TGTGCCAGCAGGATACCGGGACAGCCGAACACTGAAGCTTTCTTT CASRIPGQPNTEAFF
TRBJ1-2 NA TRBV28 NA TGTGCCAGCAGTCGTAGATTCGCTAACTATGGCTACACCTTC CASSRRFANYGYTF
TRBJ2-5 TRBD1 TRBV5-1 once TGCGCCAGCAGCCACGGCGACAGGGTGGGGGAGACCCAGTACTTC CASSHGDRVGETQYF
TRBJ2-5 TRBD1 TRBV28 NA TGTGCCAGCAGTTTAGGGGGACAGAGCCAAGAGACCCAGTACTTC CASSLGGQSQETQYF
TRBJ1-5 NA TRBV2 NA TGTGCCAGCAGACGCACAGAACGGCAGCCCCAGCATTTT CASRRTERQPQHF
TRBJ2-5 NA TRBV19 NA TGTGCCAGTAGTCGGGTCGCCGGGACCCAGTACTTC CASSRVAGTQYF
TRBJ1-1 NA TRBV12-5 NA TGTGCTAGTGGTCCTCCTGGCCCTTTAGGGGCTGAAGCTTTCTTT CASGPPGPLGAEAFF
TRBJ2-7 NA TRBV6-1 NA TGTGCCAGCAGTGAACGGCAGTACGAGCAGTACTTC CASSERQYEQYF
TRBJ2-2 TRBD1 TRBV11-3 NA TGTGCCAGCAGCTCCGCGGGACAGGCAGCCGGGGAGCTGTTTTTT CASSSAGQAAGELFF
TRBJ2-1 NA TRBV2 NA TGTGCCAGCAGTTTGAGCGGCTACAATGAGCAGTTCTTC CASSLSGYNEQFF
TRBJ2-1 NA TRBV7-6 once TGTGCCAGCAGCTTAGCCGCGGCAAAAAGCTCCTACAATGAGCAGTTCTTC CASSLAAAKSSYNEQFF
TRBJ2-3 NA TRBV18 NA TGTGCCAGCTCACCACTCCCAGCGGGACACACAGATACGCAGTATTTT CASSPLPAGHTDTQYF
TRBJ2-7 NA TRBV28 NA TGTGCCAGCAGTTTAAGGGGGGGGGCCACCGAGCAGTACTTC CASSLRGGATEQYF
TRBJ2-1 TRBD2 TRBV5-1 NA TGCGCCAGCAGCTTGGGAGGGACTAGACACAATGAGCAGTTCTTC CASSLGGTRHNEQFF
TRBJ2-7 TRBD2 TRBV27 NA TGTGCCAGCGGATCACTAGCGGGAGCACCTAACTCCTACGAGCAGTACTTC CASGSLAGAPNSYEQYF